The T cell receptor beta chain described here comes from a study of blood T cell repertoires in COVID-19. Study summary: Some COVID-19 samples were acute and others convalescent; all came from the United States, Italy and Spain.

The CDR3 covers 14 residues. The trim removed 4 bases at V and 6 bases at J, leaving 7 bases unmatched. Germline V gene data show CDR1 as SGHDN and CDR2 as FVKESK. Per the study methods: The authors estimated nucleated cell counts from reference gene primer amplification. Profiling relied on immunoSEQ multiplex PCR, and the TCRdb table lists in-frame clones only, not all of them. From that table come the V and J calls and clone size; the DNA was used to work out D and trimming. The table has around 150,000 clones, under 90% seen once. The chain has TRBV14 and TRBJ2-3; TRBD2 matches 7 bases. This receptor was obtained from a woman over 75 in a cohort sampled during active or convalescent COVID-19. Sequencing used peripheral blood. The CDR3 DNA reads TGTGCCAGCAGCCCGTGGACTAGTTCGGATACGCAGTATTTT. It codes for CASSPWTSSDTQYF.